This T cell receptor beta chain was sequenced for a study of blood T cell repertoires in COVID-19. Study-level information: Samples taken during acute and convalescent COVID-19 were collected in the United States, Italy and Spain. Sample material is recorded as cDNA or gDNA derived from T cells, B-cell-depleted T cells, or PBMCs.

Repertoires were generated with immunoSEQ multiplex PCR, while TCRdb's copy carries only in-frame clones and drops some. The data contain about 120,000 clones, 60% to 80% of them singletons. This clone has more than one count but fewer than ten. CDR1 is SQVTM and CDR2 is ANQGSEA in the germline V gene. The ends were cut back, 1 base at V and 2 bases at J, with 21 bases in the middle. This CDR3 is 18 amino acids long. This chain links TRBV29-1 with TRBJ1-5, with D possibly matching TRBD1 (6 bases). The receptor's source is a man aged 60 to 69 with acute or convalescent COVID-19. The sequenced sample consisted of peripheral blood. The CDR3 DNA follows: TGCAGCGTTGAAGCCCACGTGGAAAGGGGACAATGCAATCAGCCCCAGCATTTT. Translated: CSVEAHVERGQCNQPQHF.